This TCR beta chain was captured by sequencing in a study of early stage breast cancer tumors. Study in general: Most invasive tumors, twelve of 16, were ER+/PR+/HER2-. Findings and caveats of the study: Functional markers like CD4, CD8 and FOXP3 were missed in bulk sequencing. Tumors had roughly 2.5-fold higher T cell density and higher clonality than adjacent normal breast tissue. In about 90% of the 16 patients, blood comparison separated tumor from normal breast.

Remarks on this clone: The antigen is not known.

The table came from immunoSEQ multiplex PCR; TCRdb's copy has only in-frame clones and leaves some out. The profile covers almost 55,000 clones, with over 80% appearing a single time and about 5% taken by the ten largest. In germline, CDR1 is LGHNA, CDR2 YNFKEQ. Between the trimmed V and J ends, which lost 4 bases and 4 bases, there was a span of 20 bases. This CDR3 is built from 16 residues. Input material: blood. This receptor was taken from a person aged 70 to 85 with breast cancer. The chain has TRBV4-2 and TRBJ2-7; D is perhaps TRBD1 (6 bases). The CDR3 DNA reads TGTGCCAGCAGCCCCTCAGAGGGCAGGGGAAGATACGAGCAGTACTTC. This translates into CASSPSEGRGRYEQYF.